The TCR beta chain described here comes from a study of cytomegalovirus exposure and HLA in healthy donors listed by TCRdb under 2017. In terms of the full investigation: In an earlier analysis of under 750 of the donors, 276 Gb of sequence data and 95 million to 130 million unique TCR beta sequences from roughly 200 million T cells were reported. Approximately 310 gigabases of sequencing data and approximately 84 million unique TCR sequences were included in an early release covering about 700 HLA-typed donors. Among the roughly 400 genotyped donors, 81% belonged to the genetic ancestry cluster associated with self-reported Caucasian donors. The study was designed to test whether signatures of past pathogen exposure could be identified by cataloging public T cell receptors. The T cell repertoires of several hundred subjects were profiled by immunosequencing and related to cytomegalovirus serostatus. Besides the first cohort of roughly 700 subjects, a separate validation cohort made up of roughly 120 different subjects was used. To predict cytomegalovirus infection status, the study brought together high-throughput TCR immunosequencing, statistical association of individual TCRs with disease status, and machine learning. A later analysis re-analyzed previously published TCR beta repertoires from hundreds of donors and added high-resolution HLA genotyping to study TCR occurrence patterns. The later analysis used no new phenotypic data to find candidate immune exposures, relying instead on TCR beta sequences and their occurrence across donors. To decide whether each TCR beta V gene segment behaved as functional or pseudogenic, an earlier analysis of several hundred of the donors relied on high-throughput TCR beta sequencing. Donor age, sex, ethnicity and CMV serostatus were compiled together with the repertoire data. A later genetic analysis used genome-wide SNP genotypes for about 65% of the 666 donors, treating that subset as a discovery cohort. Every discovery cohort repertoire had been produced on one sequencing platform. HLA typing covered class I and class II loci at four-digit resolution. The number of typed donors differed by locus: roughly 620-630 for A, B, C, DRB1 and DQB1; approximately 520 for DQA1; 600 to 610 for DPA1; and some 430 for DPB1. About five DR-DQ haplotypes were treated as single units for association and clustering because of strong linkage in the cohort. Across 398 genotyped donors of the cohort, an average of roughly 250,000 unique TCR beta nucleotide sequences per donor were sequenced, and roughly 17% of those sequences were non-productive.

Library prep was done by the immunoSEQ multiplex PCR assay. For the multiplex PCR, a mixture combining 60 forward primers for TCR Vbeta segments and 13 reverse primers for TCR Jbeta segments was used. A multiplex PCR assay on genomic DNA amplified the CDR3 region of rearranged TCR beta genes. Amplified TCR beta libraries were sequenced as 87-base-pair reads on the Illumina HiSeq System. The paper's processing steps were these. A later analysis counted tens of millions of unique TCR beta chains across the 650 to 700 repertoires, and some 11 million of these chains were shared by at least two donors. Raw reads were error-corrected and collapsed into unique sequences by a nearest-neighbor algorithm in which closely related sequences were merged to remove PCR and sequencing errors. CDR3 sequences were aligned to IMGT reference sequences to assign V, D and J gene segments. For a sequence to be retained, a match of at least six nucleotides to both a V gene segment and a J gene segment was required. A rearrangement was called productive if the CDR3 had no stop codons and remained in frame with V and J, and every other rearrangement was called non-productive. Following IMGT convention, CDR3 was defined as the stretch from the second conserved V-encoded cysteine to the conserved J-encoded phenylalanine. The earlier analysis of about 590 of the donors excluded sequences that lacked an unambiguous match to a single V gene segment. In an earlier analysis of about 590 of the donors, a V segment was called functional when productive rearrangements were above 56.7%, and segregating when the standard deviation between donors exceeded 5%. A statistical classification framework was built to diagnose cytomegalovirus status from the catalog of TCR beta chain sequences. A later analysis assigned V and J genes by comparing TCR nucleotide sequences with IMGT/GENE-DB human TR gene sequences. Using the TCRdist pipeline, a later analysis assigned CDR3 sequences along with most-parsimonious VDJ recombination scenarios. A later analysis defined each TCR beta chain by its CDR3 amino acid sequence plus V-gene family, and excluded reads lacking a unique V-gene family. As a way to deal with suspected cross-contamination and a sequencing artifact, a later analysis dropped hundreds of nucleotide sequences that were highly shared and had low generation probability. For each public chain, a later analysis derived a clonal expansion index from normalized ranks of inferred template counts within each repertoire. A later analysis computed generation probabilities with a VDJ recombination model fitted to out-of-frame rearrangements, and checked the results against IGoR. Hypergeometric tests were used in a later analysis to score TCR-TCR, TCR-HLA and TCR-CMV co-occurrence, with a repertoire-size bias correction applied to the TCR pairs. To estimate false discovery rates, a later analysis permuted the HLA or CMV assignments 20 times. In a later analysis, co-occurring TCRs were grouped using DBSCAN, and TCRdist sequence similarity was added for clustering within HLA-allele-positive subsets. Repertoires with fewer than 30,000 or more than 120,000 public chains were left out of co-occurrence clustering, as were about five repertoires with anomalous nucleotide sharing. Not all clones reach the TCRdb copy of this immuneACCESS table, which keeps in-frame sequences only. Checked studies attribute under half of the gap to unresolved V genes and leave the rest unexplained. Clone size and V and J calls were adopted from that table, with D and trimming inferred from the DNA. For this sample the table gives some 110,000 clones, of which around 80% were detected only once. The ten largest make up about 5.7% of the sample.

The CDR1 and CDR2 encoded by the germline V gene are MDHEN and SYDVKM. Spanning cysteine to phenylalanine, the CDR3 consists of 14 amino acids. Only CDR3 DNA is held: 42 bases, read in frame from base 1. V gives up 6 bases and J gives up 3 bases, and the segment between their germline ends measures 15 bases. The cohort was made up of several hundred healthy bone marrow donors. All cohort members were sampled while nominally healthy, although unrecorded immune exposures were likely present. The donor tested CMV seronegative and was one of the 352 seronegative cohort members. A peripheral blood sample was provided by each donor, and peripheral blood mononuclear cells were used for TCR beta sequencing. Genomic DNA extraction from the blood cell samples was performed with the Qiagen DNeasy Blood Extraction Kit. General conclusions and limits of the study: While some public TCRs were present in many individuals, most TCR sequences turned up only very rarely across donors. According to the authors, the approach could potentially be generalized to other disease states and immunological phenotypes. A cluster of highly shared sequence variants was judged likely to represent a technical artifact of the sequencing pipeline. A later analysis associated some 17,000 TCR beta sequences with specific HLA alleles at a false discovery rate of 0.05. Sequencing depth was assumed to be roughly uniform across donors in the presence/absence analyses, though that assumption may not hold. Some 16 rarely observed V segments, including chromosome 9 orphons, were excluded from the earlier analysis of 550 to 700 of the donors because counts were too low. Cytomegalovirus status was reported to be diagnosed by the classifier with high specificity and sensitivity in both the original and validation cohorts. Three of the identified cytomegalovirus-associated TCR beta chains were confirmed in vitro to be specific for cytomegalovirus antigens. In a later analysis, TCR association rates were found to vary across HLA loci, with the most associated TCRs seen for DRB1 alleles and the fewest for HLA-C alleles. The study listed 150 to 200 TCR beta chains as associated with cytomegalovirus. When HLA alleles, especially DR and DQ, strongly co-occurred, TCR associations were difficult to assign to individual alleles. In an earlier analysis of about 540 of the donors, most TCR beta V segments were observed in productive rearrangements about 87% or about 30% of the time, broadly matching IMGT annotations. According to a later analysis, parvovirus B19, influenza, CMV and Epstein-Barr virus appeared linked to several top co-occurrence clusters. A later analysis found that HLA-associated TCR beta chains were more clonally expanded and had lower generation probabilities than equally common non-associated chains. Correlated functional status among segregating V segments might reflect linkage disequilibrium, but an unknown experimental factor could not be ruled out. According to a later analysis, most CMV-associated TCR beta chains appeared to be HLA-restricted, and the HLA associations seemed to be driven largely by CMV exposure. In this cohort, only TCR beta chains were sequenced, and detectable features were limited by the absence of alpha or paired-chain data. A further reported finding was that TCR beta sequences accurately predicted the HLA-A and HLA-B alleles for most subjects in the first cohort. CMV serostatus was the only immune exposure information available for the cohort. In a later genetic analysis, a missense DCLRE1C variant was associated with V-gene and J-gene trimming of TCR beta chains, and the association was replicated in an independent cohort. A later genetic analysis reported fewer N-insertions in productive TCRs among donors in an Asian-associated ancestry cluster than the roughly 670-donor mean. Some IMGT-functional V segments, including TRBV6-2 and TRBV6-3, could not be told apart with the 87-base-pair reads, so those segments were excluded. Because HLA typing was missing for some donors at each locus, association tests included only the typed subset.

With respect to this clone: Its antigen is currently not known. Per-base qualities were not stored, and no clone one base away is much larger.

This sequence originates from a male donor in good health and CMV-seronegative. Input material: PBMCs. The chain joins TRBV28 to TRBJ2-7; a weak D assignment points to TRBD1 (6 bases agree). CDR3 sequence: CASSPVWTDYEQYF. The sequence in DNA is TGTGCCAGCAGCCCAGTTTGGACAGACTACGAGCAGTACTTC. The full variable domain, with segments outside the CDR3 supplied by the reference TRBV28 and TRBJ2-7 proteins, appears as DVKVTQSSRYLVKRTGEKVFLECVQDMDHENMFWYRQDPGLGLRLIYFSYDVKMKEKGDIPEGYSVSREKKERFSLILESASTNQTSMYLCASSPVWTDYEQYFGPGTRLTVT.